This T cell receptor (beta chain) was profiled in a study of T cells after yellow fever vaccination. The wider study: Researchers used SMART-Seq v4 Ultra Low Input to prepare fractions that had low cell numbers.

The V and J ends lost 0 bases and 5 bases respectively, with 6 bases between them. The CDR3 length is 13 residues. CDR1 and CDR2 (germline): SGHKS, YYEKEE (reference sequence). This clonotype was found many times. No antigen is known for it. Notes on the study in general: There was a possibility that FACS-sorted repertoires contained abundant clonotypes contaminating from the bulk population. Of the clonotypes, a small share occurred in both CD4 and CD8 compartments.

The authors made TCR cDNA by 5'RACE template switching, adding a universal primer site and UMIs. TCRdb recomputed calls from the 5' RACE reads with MiXCR, one row per CDR3 protein. The profile shows a few hundred thousand distinct CDR3 sequences, 7% to 9% of them singletons. The sequencing used PBMCs, collected roughly 46 days after the first yellow fever vaccination. This clonotype was sampled from a man younger than 30 who received the YFV17D yellow fever vaccine. The chain is built from TRBV5-5 and TRBJ2-1; D is perhaps TRBD1 (6 bases). The CDR3 DNA reads as TGTGCCAGCAGCTTGGGGACAGACAATGAGCAGTTCTTC. Protein product: CASSLGTDNEQFF.